The 5 T cell receptor beta chains in this list originate from one sample, sequenced in a study of blood T cell repertoires in COVID-19. Assay: immunoSEQ multiplex PCR; the TCRdb copy retains only in-frame clones and omits some. This table holds over 200,000 clones, 75% to 90% found once. Sequencing used peripheral blood. These TCRs come from a human donor in a cohort sampled during active COVID-19.

This sequence joins TRBV29-1 and TRBJ2-5; 10 nucleotides line up with TRBD2. V gave up 2 bases and J gave up 9 bases; unmatched junction bases: 9. The CDR3 loop spans 14 amino acids. The V gene's germline CDR1 is SQVTM and CDR2 ANQGSEA. In DNA form, the CDR3 reads TGCAGCGTTGAACGGTCTAGCGGGAGCATCCCCCAGTACTTC. Translating gives CSVERSSGSIPQYF.

DNA for the CDR3: TGTGCCAGCAGCCCCTACCGACTGGGGCCATCCAAAAACATTCAGTACTTC. Its translation: CASSPYRLGPSKNIQYF. The V call is TRBV7-8, the J call TRBJ2-4; D may be TRBD1 (5 bases). CDR3 length: 17 residues. V was shortened by 5 bases and J by 2 bases, with 19 bases between the two germline ends. The germline V gene encodes CDR1 SGHVS and CDR2 FQNEAQ.

The V call is TRBV28, the J call TRBJ2-7, with D possibly TRBD2 on 5 matching bases. Germline V CDR1 and CDR2: MDHEN, SYDVKM. The V end was cut by 5 bases, the J end by 2 bases, with 13 bases between. The CDR3 runs 14 residues. The CDR3 protein is CASSPVTGTYEQYF. The CDR3 DNA reads TGTGCCAGCAGTCCCGTGACGGGGACCTACGAGCAGTACTTC.

The gene calls are TRBV20-1 and TRBJ2-1, with D tentatively TRBD2 (5 bases). V gave up 3 bases and J gave up 4 bases, with 13 bases separating them. The germline gives CDR1 DFQATT, CDR2 SNEGSKA (reference sequence). The CDR3 contains 14 residues. The CDR3 sequence is CSASRQRPYNEQFF. The CDR3 DNA sequence: TGCAGTGCTAGTAGGCAGCGGCCGTACAATGAGCAGTTCTTC.

The V gene is TRBV28, the J gene TRBJ2-7; D is possibly TRBD2 (6 bases). Germline V gene lookup returns CDR1 MDHEN and CDR2 SYDVKM. This CDR3 is 14 amino acids long. V was trimmed by 4 bases and J by 2 bases, leaving 12 bases between them. Here the CDR3 DNA reads TGTGCCAGCAGTTGGGCAGGGAGGACCTACGAGCAGTACTTC. Translation: CASSWAGRTYEQYF.